Each of the 25 T cell receptor beta chains below was sequenced from the same sample in a study of memory CD4+ T cells and cytomegalovirus serostatus. Single viable CD3+CD4+CD8-CD45RO+ cells were sorted as the memory CD4+ T cells. Assay: immunoSEQ multiplex PCR; the TCRdb copy retains only in-frame clones and omits some. The sample yields nearly 60,000 clones, around 80% seen once. Sequencing input: memory CD4+ T cells from blood. These receptors originate from an adult in good health and CMV-seronegative.

The rearrangement links TRBV7-9 to TRBJ2-1, with D perhaps TRBD2 (6 bases). The CDR3 has 16 residues. Trimming removed 5 bases at V and 6 bases at J, with 20 bases between. CDR1 is SEHNR and CDR2 is FQNEAQ in the germline V gene (reference sequence). CDR3: CASSAYVGGGGNEQFF. As DNA, the CDR3 is TGTGCCAGCAGCGCCTATGTGGGGGGTGGAGGCAATGAGCAGTTCTTC.

The chain carries TRBV7-3 and TRBJ2-1; D possibly corresponds to TRBD1 (6 bases). The germline V gene encodes CDR1 SGHTA and CDR2 FQGTGA. This CDR3 has 16 residues. Trimming cost V 2 bases and J 0 bases, with 11 bases left between them. The CDR3 spells CASSLQGRLSYNEQFF. Here the CDR3 DNA reads TGTGCCAGCAGCTTACAGGGGCGACTCTCCTACAATGAGCAGTTCTTC.

The rearrangement links TRBV30 to TRBJ1-4, with D unresolved. The CDR3 is 13 residues long. From germline, CDR1 is GTSNPN and CDR2 SVGIG (reference sequence). The V end lost 2 bases, the J end lost 8 bases, and 12 bases lay between the germline ends. The CDR3 coding sequence is TGTGCCTGGAGTATTGGACCCTCCGAAAAACTGTTTTTT. Encoded protein: CAWSIGPSEKLFF.

The V gene is TRBV7-2, the J gene TRBJ1-2; D is unresolved. Trimming cost V 8 bases and J 6 bases, with 13 bases left between them. Germline-derived CDR1 and CDR2 are SGHTA and FQGNSA. This CDR3 region has 12 residues. The CDR3 DNA reads as TGTGCCAGCCGCGGAATTGAGGATGGCTACACCTTC. Amino acid sequence: CASRGIEDGYTF.

Points on this clone: One end of the junction does not line up with germline, which may come from a read error. This sample includes further DNA sequences coding for the same CDR3. This sequence joins TRBV29-1 and TRBJ2-3; the D gene is possibly TRBD2 (5 bases). Germline V gene data show CDR1 as SQVTM and CDR2 as ANQGSEA. This CDR3 has 14 residues. The CDR3 sequence: CSVFVRSSTDTQYF. The CDR3 coding sequence is TGCAGCGTTTTCGTACGCTCTAGCACAGATACGCAATATTTT.

The CDR3 region has the DNA TGTGCCAGCAGTTCCGTGGGTAGCGGGAGTGCCTACGAGCAGTACTTC. It encodes CASSSVGSGSAYEQYF. This chain joins TRBV28 and TRBJ2-7; 9 nucleotides match TRBD2. Germline V gene data show CDR1 as MDHEN and CDR2 as SYDVKM. The CDR3 is made up of 16 amino acids. The ends lost 4 bases at V and 2 bases at J; junction bases unmatched: 9. Full variable domain (missing parts from reference TRBV28 and TRBJ2-7): DVKVTQSSRYLVKRTGEKVFLECVQDMDHENMFWYRQDPGLGLRLIYFSYDVKMKEKGDIPEGYSVSREKKERFSLILESASTNQTSMYLCASSSVGSGSAYEQYFGPGTRLTVT.

This clone occurred a few times. The rearrangement joins TRBV6-6 to TRBJ1-4, with 7 bases matching TRBD1. The germline V gene has CDR1 MNHNY and CDR2 SVGAGI (reference sequence). Trimming at V came to 0 bases and at J to 13 bases, leaving 5 bases not matched to a gene. This CDR3 contains 13 residues. CDR3 bases: TGTGCCAGCAGTTACTCGCCAGGGGGGGGACTGTTTTTT. Protein product: CASSYSPGGGLFF.

This clone showed up just a few times. V usage is TRBV4-2 and J usage is TRBJ2-1; tentatively, D is TRBD2 (6 bases). V was shortened by 0 bases and J by 4 bases, with 7 bases between the two germline ends. Germline CDR1 reads LGHNA; CDR2 reads YNFKEQ. The CDR3 sequence is 14 residues long. The CDR3 sequence: CASSQELAYNEQFF. The DNA of the CDR3 is TGTGCCAGCAGCCAAGAACTAGCATACAATGAGCAGTTCTTC.

This clone has only one observation. This chain uses TRBV30 with TRBJ1-4; D is unclear. The germline V and J ends were trimmed by 2 bases and 0 bases, with 10 bases remaining between them. CDR1 is GTSNPN, CDR2 SVGIG, per germline (reference sequence). The CDR3 contains 15 residues. The CDR3 is CAWSPGRTTNEKLFF. CDR3 bases: TGTGCCTGGAGTCCCGGTAGAACAACTAATGAAAAACTGTTTTTT.

The rearrangement joins TRBV29-1 to TRBJ2-5; a weak D match, TRBD2 (6 bases). The CDR3 spans 14 residues. Trimming stripped 4 bases from V and 1 base from J, with 13 bases between. Per the germline V gene, CDR1 is SQVTM and CDR2 is ANQGSEA. Written as DNA, the CDR3 is TGCAGCGTTGGGCCGGGACTGGTCCAAGAGACCCAGTACTTC. Protein sequence: CSVGPGLVQETQYF.

The chain uses TRBV25-1 and TRBJ1-1, with a possible D match to TRBD1 (5 bases). Per germline, CDR1 MGHDK and CDR2 SYGVNS. Between the trimmed V and J ends, which lost 1 base and 1 base, there was a span of 7 bases. CDR3 size: 14 residues. CDR3 sequence (DNA): TGTGCCAGCAGTGAATTGGGACGGAACACTGAAGCTTTCTTT. It encodes CASSELGRNTEAFF.

This chain uses TRBV15 with TRBJ1-3, with D unresolved. This CDR3 comprises 14 residues. The V end was cut by 0 bases, the J end by 4 bases, with 7 bases between. Germline V CDR1 and CDR2: LNHNV, YYDKDF (reference sequence). This CDR3 reads CATSRDGPGNTIYF. CDR3 in DNA: TGTGCCACCAGCAGAGATGGTCCCGGAAACACCATATATTTT.

This clone has only one observation. V gene TRBV19 combines with J gene TRBJ1-1, with a weak D call TRBD1 (5 bases). Germline values: CDR1 LNHDA, CDR2 SQIVND (reference sequence). This CDR3 spans 12 amino acids. V lost 9 bases to trimming and J lost 1 base, with 9 bases between them. CDR3 sequence: CASRTGNTEAFF. Written as DNA, the CDR3 is TGTGCCAGCAGAACAGGGAACACTGAAGCTTTCTTT.

The chain employs TRBV7-2 and TRBJ1-5, with a weak D call TRBD1 (5 bases). V lost 5 bases and J lost 4, with 15 bases in between. Germline CDR1 is SGHTA and CDR2 is FQGNSA. The CDR3 length is 15 residues. The CDR3 nucleotides read TGTGCCAGCAGCCAAACCGGGACGGCTAATCAGCCCCAGCATTTT. Translating it yields CASSQTGTANQPQHF.

This sequence joins TRBV19 and TRBJ2-7, with 12 bases identical to TRBD2. Germline V gene sequence: CDR1 LNHDA, CDR2 SQIVND (reference sequence). The trim removed 5 bases at V and 6 bases at J, leaving 11 bases unmatched. The CDR3 consists of 16 residues. For the CDR3, the DNA is TGTGCCAGTAGTCTCAATCTAGCGGGAGGGCCCATCGAGCAGTACTTC. It codes for CASSLNLAGGPIEQYF.

This clone has only a few counts. The chain is built from TRBV29-1 and TRBJ2-1; 7 bases match TRBD1. Per germline, CDR1 SQVTM and CDR2 ANQGSEA. Germline trimming cut 7 bases from V and 5 bases from J; bases unmatched to any gene: 11. The CDR3 runs to 14 residues. The CDR3 DNA sequence: TGCAGCGCAGAGACACAGGGGTCGGACAATGAGCAGTTCTTC. Translating gives CSAETQGSDNEQFF.

The chain has TRBV5-6 and TRBJ2-7; possible D gene TRBD1, 5 bases. The CDR3 length is 16 residues. V dropped 1 base and J dropped 3 bases, with 17 bases sitting between them. CDR1 and CDR2 (germline): SGHDT, YYEEEE. The CDR3 region has the DNA TGTGCCAGCAGCTTGAATCCCCAGACAGTAGGCTACGAGCAGTACTTC. Amino acids: CASSLNPQTVGYEQYF.

The rearrangement uses TRBV5-6 and TRBJ1-4; 8 nucleotides agree with TRBD1. CDR1 SGHDT and CDR2 YYEEEE come from the germline V gene. This CDR3 contains 14 residues. V shed 2 bases and J 7 bases; nucleotides not matched to a gene: 4. This chain's CDR3 is CASSFGQGAEKLFF. The DNA for the CDR3 is TGTGCCAGCAGCTTTGGACAGGGCGCTGAAAAACTGTTTTTT.

Here the CDR3 DNA reads TGTGCCAGCAGCCCCAAAGGTCGTCCGGATACGCAGTATTTT. This gives the protein CASSPKGRPDTQYF. The chain combines TRBV7-2 with TRBJ2-3, with D unresolved. Germline values: CDR1 SGHTA, CDR2 FQGNSA. The V and J ends lost 5 bases and 6 bases respectively, with 15 bases between them. The CDR3 is 14 amino acids.

This clone has just one count. The chain employs TRBV2 and TRBJ1-5; maybe TRBD1 (5 bases). The CDR3 is made up of 15 amino acids. Germline V gives CDR1 SNHLY, CDR2 FYNNEI. Trimming pared 9 bases from V and 6 bases from J, leaving 21 bases between. CDR3 protein: CASTSGTVVVQPQHF. In DNA form, the CDR3 reads TGTGCCAGTACCTCCGGGACGGTGGTTGTTCAGCCCCAGCATTTT.

V gene TRBV28 combines with J gene TRBJ1-2; 9 bases map to TRBD1. This CDR3 is 14 amino acids long. V dropped 8 bases and J dropped 4; count of bases not matched to a gene: 8. The germline CDR1 and CDR2 sequences are MDHEN and SYDVKM. CDR3: CASYSLGQGYGYTF. DNA of the CDR3: TGTGCCAGCTATTCCCTGGGACAGGGCTATGGCTACACCTTC.

The chain has TRBV5-1 and TRBJ2-6; D possibly corresponds to TRBD1 (5 bases). V lost 3 bases and J lost 2, with 21 bases in between. The germline V gene has CDR1 SGHRS and CDR2 YFSETQ. The CDR3 covers 19 residues. The CDR3 DNA reads as TGCGCCAGCAGCTCCGGTTATGGCCAGGGAACGGCTGGGGCCAACGTCCTGACTTTC. Translation: CASSSGYGQGTAGANVLTF.

V usage is TRBV19 and J usage is TRBJ2-3; maybe TRBD1 (5 bases). Germline V lookup: CDR1 LNHDA, CDR2 SQIVND (reference sequence). The CDR3 spans 15 residues. Trimming shortened V by 3 bases and J by 5 bases, and 15 bases separated the two germline ends. The CDR3 bases are TGTGCCAGTAGTATTCAGTCAGGGCGGCAAGATACGCAGTATTTT. It encodes CASSIQSGRQDTQYF. The whole variable domain, remainder taken from reference TRBV19 and TRBJ2-3, is DGGITQSPKYLFRKEGQNVTLSCEQNLNHDAMYWYRQDPGQGLRLIYYSQIVNDFQKGDIAEGYSVSREKKESFPLTVTSAQKNPTAFYLCASSIQSGRQDTQYFGPGTRLTVL.

The gene calls are TRBV28 and TRBJ1-4, with D maybe TRBD1 (6 bases). V shed 6 bases and J shed 10 bases, with 21 bases lying between them. Germline V gives CDR1 MDHEN, CDR2 SYDVKM. CDR3 length: 15 amino acids. In DNA, the CDR3 is TGTGCCAGCAGCCTCTTCGGGGGGCGTTCTGGAAAACTGTTTTTT. It codes for CASSLFGGRSGKLFF. Full variable domain (outside the CDR3, taken from reference TRBV28 and TRBJ1-4): DVKVTQSSRYLVKRTGEKVFLECVQDMDHENMFWYRQDPGLGLRLIYFSYDVKMKEKGDIPEGYSVSREKKERFSLILESASTNQTSMYLCASSLFGGRSGKLFFGSGTQLSVL.

This chain connects TRBV28 to TRBJ2-5, with 7 bases matching TRBD2. The trim removed 3 bases at V and 1 base at J, leaving 5 bases unmatched. CDR3 length equals 15 residues. CDR1 is MDHEN, CDR2 SYDVKM, per germline. CDR3 amino acids: CASSLGGYPQETQYF. CDR3 in DNA: TGTGCCAGCAGTTTGGGAGGGTACCCCCAAGAGACCCAGTACTTC.